A selection of T cell receptor beta chains follows, all from one sample in a study of blood T cells in healthy people across ages. TCRdb recomputed calls from the 5' RACE reads with MiXCR, one row per CDR3 protein. This sample has 950,000 to 1,200,000 distinct CDR3 sequences, with 35% to 40% found just once. The sequenced material came from blood. Receptors were obtained from a man aged 18 to 29 in good health. The CDR3 runs from the conserved cysteine through the conserved F or W. Each record gives: J gene, V gene, D gene, clone size, CDR3 DNA, CDR3 protein. A D gene is named only where the DNA matches it firmly. Clone size is shown for a subset of rows, as once, few, many or a class of expanded clone.

TRBJ2-5	TRBV25-1	-	-	TGTGCCAGCAGTGAAGCCCTGGAGGGTAGGCAGTACTTC	CASSEALEGRQYF
TRBJ2-1	TRBV4-1	TRBD1	-	TGCGCCGGCAGTCAGACCGGGACAGGGGAGTGGAATGAGCAGTTCTTC	CAGSQTGTGEWNEQFF
TRBJ2-1	TRBV20-1	-	few	TGCAGTGCTAGACCCACGCCAAATGAGCAGTTCTTC	CSARPTPNEQFF
TRBJ1-2	TRBV12-3/TRBV12-4	-	many	TGTGCCAGCAGTTCGGTGAGGGGCTATGGCTACACCTTC	CASSSVRGYGYTF
TRBJ2-3	TRBV5-1	-	few	TGCGCCAGCAGCTCTGGCTGGGCCCTGAGGACAGATACGCAGTATTTT	CASSSGWALRTDTQYF
TRBJ2-4	TRBV7-2	-	-	TGTGCCAGCAGCTTAGCGGGGGACCTTGGAAACATTCAGTACTTC	CASSLAGDLGNIQYF
TRBJ2-2	TRBV6-5	TRBD1	-	TGTGCCAGCAGTTACTCAGGACAGGGAAGGAACACCGGGGAGCTGTTTTTT	CASSYSGQGRNTGELFF
TRBJ1-2	TRBV20-1	TRBD1	many	TGCAGTGCTAGCACACCGGGACAGGGGGTTGGCTACACCTTC	CSASTPGQGVGYTF
TRBJ2-7	TRBV12-3/TRBV12-4	TRBD1	many	TGTGCCAGCAGGACAGGGTGCAAGCAGTACTTC	CASRTGCKQYF
TRBJ1-2	TRBV6-5	TRBD1	few	TGTGCCAGCAGTACGCCTCGACAGGGTGGCTATGGCTACACCTTC	CASSTPRQGGYGYTF
TRBJ2-5	TRBV7-2	TRBD1	-	TGTGCCAGCAGCAAAAACCCAGACAGGGCACAAGAGACCCAGTACTTC	CASSKNPDRAQETQYF
TRBJ2-3	TRBV14	-	few	TGTGCCAGCAGCCCTACGGGTCTGGGGCAGTATTTT	CASSPTGLGQYF
TRBJ1-1	TRBV12-3/TRBV12-4	-	-	TGTGCCAGCAACGTGATCCTCGACACTGAAGCTTTCTTT	CASNVILDTEAFF
TRBJ1-2	TRBV7-3	-	few	TGTGCCAGCCCACCAACAGGGTATAGGGGCTACACCTTC	CASPPTGYRGYTF
TRBJ1-1	TRBV2	-	-	TGTGCCAGCAGGACATTCTCGGGGGTTGGGAACACTGGAGCTTTCTTT	CASRTFSGVGNTGAFF
TRBJ2-2	TRBV12-3/TRBV12-4	-	once	TGTGCCAGCAGTCCGCAGATGACGAACACCGGGGAGCTGTTTTTT	CASSPQMTNTGELFF
TRBJ1-1	TRBV20-1	-	-	TGCAGTGCTAGTCCTTCGGGGAACACTGAAGCTTTCTTT	CSASPSGNTEAFF
TRBJ1-6	TRBV7-3	-	few	TGTGCCAGCAGCTTAACAGGGAAATCACCCCTCCACTTT	CASSLTGKSPLHF
TRBJ2-2	TRBV20-1	-	-	TGCAGTGCTAGGATTGCGGGGGAGCTGTTTTTT	CSARIAGELFF
TRBJ2-6	TRBV27	-	few	TGTGCCAGCAGTTTATTCAGGGGTTGGGACACATCTGGGGCCAACGTCCTGACTTTC	CASSLFRGWDTSGANVLTF
TRBJ2-5	TRBV10-3	-	-	TGTGCCATCAGTGCGGCGGGGTTGTTAGAAGGTGAGCAGTACTTC	CAISAAGLLEGEQYF
TRBJ2-1	TRBV7-9	-	-	TGTGCCAGCAGCTTAAAAGGGGGGCCTAGCTCCTACAATGAGCAGTTCTTC	CASSLKGGPSSYNEQFF
TRBJ2-1	TRBV2	-	-	TGTGCCAGCAGTGAAGCGGGACCCGAGCAGTTCTTC	CASSEAGPEQFF
TRBJ1-1	TRBV9	-	-	TGTGCCAGCAGCGACACCTTGGGGGCAGGGGAGGCTTTCTTT	CASSDTLGAGEAFF
TRBJ1-5	TRBV2	-	-	TGTGCCAGCGGTTCGGCCCGATTAAATCAGCCCCAGCATTTT	CASGSARLNQPQHF